These T cell receptor beta chains were read from a single sample in a study of T cells after yellow fever vaccination. TCRdb recomputed calls from the 5' RACE reads with MiXCR, one row per CDR3 protein. The data show over 45,000 distinct CDR3 sequences, more than 5.5% seen once. Sequenced here: CD8+ T cells sorted from PBMCs, sampled on the day of the first yellow fever vaccination. These receptors originate from a man aged 18-30 years who received the YFV17D yellow fever vaccine. CDR3s include the opening cysteine and the closing phenylalanine or tryptophan. A D gene is named only where the DNA matches it firmly. Clone size is given for some rows only: seen once, a few or many times, or a class if the clone is expanded.

.,TRBJ2-5,few,12,TRBV29-1,TGCAGCGTAACGGAGGGGAAAGAGACCCAGTACTTC,CSVTEGKETQYF
.,TRBJ2-5,few,17,TRBV20-1,TGCTGTGCTAGAAGGGATCGGGGGATGTTGTACCAAGAGACCCAGTACTTC,CCARRDRGMLYQETQYF
.,TRBJ2-1,many,17,TRBV12-5,TGTGCTAGTGGTCCACAGGGACTCACTGGGACGGGGGATGAGCAGTTCTTC,CASGPQGLTGTGDEQFF
TRBD1,TRBJ1-1,many,14,TRBV12-3/TRBV12-4,TGCGCCAGCAGCTTCGGACAGGGGAACACTGAAGCTTTCTTT,CASSFGQGNTEAFF
.,TRBJ1-1,.,14,TRBV3-1,TGTGCCAGCAGCCAAGATGCCCTCTCCACTGAAGCTTTCTTT,CASSQDALSTEAFF
.,TRBJ2-4,once,18,TRBV12-3/TRBV12-4,TGTACCATCAGTTTAGCCTATCGAGTTGCTCTGAGCGAAAACATTCAGTACTTC,CTISLAYRVALSENIQYF
TRBD2,TRBJ2-2,many,14,TRBV4-3,TGCGCCACCACCCCCGGGAGGTTGGCCGGGGAGCTGTTTTTT,CATTPGRLAGELFF
.,TRBJ1-3,few,15,TRBV20-1,TGCAGTGCTCTACCAAACGCAGGGGAAGGAAACACCATATATTTT,CSALPNAGEGNTIYF
.,TRBJ1-5,few,12,TRBV19,TGTGCCAGTAAGGTAGGGAATCAGCCCCAGCATTTT,CASKVGNQPQHF
.,TRBJ2-7,few,13,TRBV6-2/TRBV6-3,TGTGCCAGCAGGGGTAGGGACCCCTACGAGCAGTACTTC,CASRGRDPYEQYF
.,TRBJ1-1,few,11,TRBV20-1,TGCAGTGCCCTACGAGGGGGAGAAGCTTTCTTT,CSALRGGEAFF
.,TRBJ2-3,many,11,TRBV12-3/TRBV12-4,TGTGCCAGCAGGACGGGAGATACGCAGTATTTT,CASRTGDTQYF
.,TRBJ1-2,many,15,TRBV4-1,TGCGCCAGCAGCCAAGATGGGTCAGGGGCTCGGGGCTACACCTTC,CASSQDGSGARGYTF
.,TRBJ2-3,.,15,TRBV7-8,TGTGCCAGCAGCTTGCGGCGGCTCTCCACAGATACGCAGTATTTT,CASSLRRLSTDTQYF
.,TRBJ2-6,.,13,TRBV5-6,TGTGCGTCGGGGATCTCTGGGGCCAACGTCCTGACTTTC,CASGISGANVLTF
TRBD2,TRBJ2-3,.,15,TRBV7-9,TGTGCCAGCAGCTTGACTAGCGGGACCACAGATACGCAGTATTTT,CASSLTSGTTDTQYF
.,TRBJ1-2,many,14,TRBV20-1,TGCAGTGCTAGGTGGTACGGGGGAGAGTGGGGCTACACCTTC,CSARWYGGEWGYTF
TRBD2,TRBJ2-7,many,16,TRBV14,TGTGCCAGCAGCCAAGGAACTAGCGGGGGGGACTACGAGCAGTACTTC,CASSQGTSGGDYEQYF
.,TRBJ1-1,many,13,TRBV7-2,TGTGCCAGCAGCATGACACAGAACACTGAAGCTTTCTTT,CASSMTQNTEAFF
.,TRBJ1-1,many,15,TRBV20-1,TGCAGTGCTAGACCTTATAAGGGGACGAACACTGAAGCTTTCTTT,CSARPYKGTNTEAFF
TRBD1,TRBJ2-5,few,17,TRBV4-1,TGCGCCAGCAGCCAGGCGGGACAGGGGGTAAACCAAGAGACCCAGTACTTC,CASSQAGQGVNQETQYF
.,TRBJ1-1,.,14,TRBV29-1,TGCAGCGTTGAAACAGGAGCTGCCGACACTGAAGCTTTCTTT,CSVETGAADTEAFF
.,TRBJ2-2,many,14,TRBV6-4,TGTGCCAGCAGTGACGACAAGAACACCGGGGAGCTGTTTTTT,CASSDDKNTGELFF
.,TRBJ2-5,few,15,TRBV2,TGTGCCAGCAGTGAGATTTGGGGGCGCGGAGAGACCCAGTACTTC,CASSEIWGRGETQYF
TRBD1,TRBJ1-5,many,15,TRBV20-1,TGCAGTGCTAGAAGGACAGGGGGCGACAATCAGCCCCAGCATTTT,CSARRTGGDNQPQHF
.,TRBJ1-3,many,15,TRBV4-1,TGCGCCAGCAGCCAAGATGGGGTATTAGGAAACACCATATATTTT,CASSQDGVLGNTIYF
TRBD1,TRBJ2-7,many,15,TRBV14,TGTGCCAGCAGCCTAACAGGGGACCCATGGGGGGAGCAGTACTTC,CASSLTGDPWGEQYF
.,TRBJ1-6,many,13,TRBV19,TGTGCCAGCACCCCCAGTTGGAGTAATCCCCTCCACTTT,CASTPSWSNPLHF
.,TRBJ2-1,.,17,TRBV4-1,TGCGCCAGCAGTCCCAGTATCCCCGGATTCTCCTACAATGAGCAGTTCTTC,CASSPSIPGFSYNEQFF
TRBD1,TRBJ2-2,.,17,TRBV7-7,TGTGCCAGCAGCTTAAGCAGGGGGCCTATGAACACCGGGGAGCTGTTTTTT,CASSLSRGPMNTGELFF
TRBD1,TRBJ1-2,many,13,TRBV24-1,TGTGCCACCAGTGACACAGGGGAATCCGGCTACACCTTC,CATSDTGESGYTF
.,TRBJ1-1,many,14,TRBV2,TGTGCCAGCAGTGAGAGCAGTGTGGGGACTGAAGCTTTCTTT,CASSESSVGTEAFF
.,TRBJ2-7,many,10,TRBV20-1,TGCAGTGCCACAGGGAACGAGCAGTACTTC,CSATGNEQYF
.,TRBJ2-1,few,14,TRBV12-3/TRBV12-4,TGTGCCAGCAGTTTTGGCAGGGGATACAATGAGCAGTTCTTC,CASSFGRGYNEQFF
.,TRBJ1-1,few,15,TRBV15,TGTGCCACCAGCAGAGGCAACAGCCTAAACACTGAAGCTTTCTTT,CATSRGNSLNTEAFF
.,TRBJ1-5,few,15,TRBV7-9,TGTGCCAGCAGCCCCGAGGGAGGCCCCCGGGAGCCCCAGCATTTT,CASSPEGGPREPQHF
TRBD1,TRBJ2-7,medium-sized,16,TRBV7-8,TGTGCCAGCAGCTTGAGCTCCGGGACAGGGAACTACGAGCAGTACTTC,CASSLSSGTGNYEQYF
TRBD1,TRBJ1-1,many,15,TRBV5-1,TGCGCCAGCAGCTTGGAGAGGACAGGGGGCACTGAAGCTTTCTTT,CASSLERTGGTEAFF
TRBD2,TRBJ2-1,few,16,TRBV5-1,TGCGCCAGCAGCTTGAGGCTAGCGGACGTGCGCGATGAGCAGTTCTTC,CASSLRLADVRDEQFF
.,TRBJ2-3,many,15,TRBV3-1,TGTGCCAGCAGCCCTGACAAGACCAGCACAGATACGCAGTATTTT,CASSPDKTSTDTQYF
TRBD2,TRBJ2-5,few,13,TRBV3-1,TGTGCCAGCAGCCATAGCGGGGAAGAGACCCAGTACTTC,CASSHSGEETQYF